Given below is one T cell receptor (beta chain) in context. This sample is drawn from a study of blood T cell repertoires in COVID-19. Study at large: Spain, Italy and the United States supplied samples that represented acute and convalescent COVID-19. Sample material is recorded as cDNA or gDNA derived from T cells, B-cell-depleted T cells, or PBMCs.

V gave up 9 bases and J gave up 4 bases, with 15 bases separating them. CDR1 LNHDA and CDR2 SQIVND come from the germline V gene (reference sequence). This CDR3 is 14 amino acids long. Original processing methods: Counts of nucleated cells, estimated from reference gene primer amplification, were obtained. Clones were sequenced by immunoSEQ multiplex PCR, and TCRdb holds only the in-frame ones, with some missing. V, J and clone size are taken as reported in that table, and D and trimming were inferred from the DNA itself. The profile shows 80,000 to 95,000 clones, roughly 84% of them singletons. This sequence was found in a woman older than 75 with active or convalescent COVID-19. Sequenced input: peripheral blood. This sequence joins TRBV19 and TRBJ2-2; D not certain. The CDR3 nucleotides read TGTGCCAGCCTTAGGCGAGGTAGCACCGGGGAGCTGTTTTTT. Protein product: CASLRRGSTGELFF. The variable domain in full, with the rest retrieved from reference TRBV19 and TRBJ2-2, is DGGITQSPKYLFRKEGQNVTLSCEQNLNHDAMYWYRQDPGQGLRLIYYSQIVNDFQKGDIAEGYSVSREKKESFPLTVTSAQKNPTAFYLCASLRRGSTGELFFGEGSRLTVL.